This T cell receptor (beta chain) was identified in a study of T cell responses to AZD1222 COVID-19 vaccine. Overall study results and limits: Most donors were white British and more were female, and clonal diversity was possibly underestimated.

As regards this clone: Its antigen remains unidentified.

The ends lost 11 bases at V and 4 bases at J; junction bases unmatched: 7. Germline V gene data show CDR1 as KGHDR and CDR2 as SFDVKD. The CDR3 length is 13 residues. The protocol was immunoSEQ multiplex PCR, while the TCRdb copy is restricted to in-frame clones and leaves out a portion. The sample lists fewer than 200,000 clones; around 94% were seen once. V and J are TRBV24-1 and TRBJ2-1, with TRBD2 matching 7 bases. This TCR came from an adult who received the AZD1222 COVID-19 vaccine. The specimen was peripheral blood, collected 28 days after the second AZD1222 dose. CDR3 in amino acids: CASGASGYNEQFF. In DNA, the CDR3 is TGTGCCAGCGGGGCTAGCGGATACAATGAGCAGTTCTTC.